These 7 T cell receptor beta chains were sequenced from one sample in a study of blood T cell repertoires in COVID-19. Method: immunoSEQ multiplex PCR; TCRdb's copy keeps in-frame clones and lacks some. Of 300,000 to 400,000 clones detected, around 86% appear once; the ten largest clones hold about 6.3%. Sequenced: peripheral blood. The source of these receptors is a woman aged 50 to 65 with COVID-19, enrolled during active disease.

This chain connects TRBV19 to TRBJ1-1; perhaps TRBD1 as D (5 bases). Trimming left V 7 bases short and J 3 bases short, with 15 bases between. Germline assignment: CDR1 LNHDA and CDR2 SQIVND (reference sequence). This CDR3 spans 14 amino acids. Written as DNA, the CDR3 is TGTGCCAGTAAAATCAATGGGGGGGACACTGAAGCTTTCTTT. This encodes CASKINGGDTEAFF.

V gene TRBV18 combines with J gene TRBJ2-7; TRBD2 is a possible D gene (6 bases). CDR1 is KGHSH, CDR2 LQKENI, per germline. The CDR3 contains 14 residues. V lost 2 bases to trimming and J lost 4 bases, with 12 bases between them. The CDR3: CASSPSSGRYEQYF. The CDR3 DNA reads TGTGCCAGCTCACCATCATCGGGGAGGTACGAGCAGTACTTC.

V usage is TRBV10-3 and J usage is TRBJ1-3, with a weak D call TRBD1 (5 bases). The CDR3 loop spans 15 amino acids. Per the germline V gene, CDR1 is ENHRY and CDR2 is SYGVKD. The V gene lost 6 bases and the J gene lost 0 bases, with 12 bases spanning the gap. The CDR3 nucleotides are TGTGCCATCAGGGAGGGACTCAACTCTGGAAACACCATATATTTT. Protein: CAIREGLNSGNTIYF.

This clone is a singleton in its sample. V and J are TRBV5-4 and TRBJ1-2; D ambiguous. The CDR3 runs 16 residues. Germline assignment: CDR1 SGHNT and CDR2 YYREEE (reference sequence). V was trimmed by 3 bases and J by 3 bases, leaving 18 bases between them. CDR3 sequence reads: CASSYDSATDYYGYTF. In DNA form, the CDR3 reads TGTGCCAGCAGCTACGATTCCGCAACAGATTACTATGGCTACACCTTC.

The V gene is TRBV18, the J gene TRBJ1-2, with D uncertain. The CDR3 extends over 14 amino acids. V lost 4 bases, J lost 3 bases, and 12 bases lay in between. Germline V gene data show CDR1 as KGHSH and CDR2 as LQKENI. The CDR3 nucleotides are TGTGCCAGCTCACGACCTTATTCCGACTATGGCTACACCTTC. Translated: CASSRPYSDYGYTF.

As DNA, the CDR3 is TGTGCCACCAGTGACAGGGGAGGGTTCTATGGCTACACCTTC. Residues: CATSDRGGFYGYTF. The chain links TRBV24-1 to TRBJ1-2, with a weak D call TRBD1 (6 bases). The germline V and J ends were trimmed by 4 bases and 4 bases, with 12 bases remaining between them. The CDR3 covers 14 residues. Germline V CDR1 and CDR2: KGHDR, SFDVKD.

This rearrangement joins TRBV11-2 to TRBJ2-3; D ambiguous. V was clipped by 2 bases and J by 3 bases, with 18 bases between them. Germline CDR1 SGHAT, CDR2 FQNNGV. CDR3 length: 17 amino acids. CDR3: CASSLSFRTRTTDTQYF. CDR3 coding DNA: TGTGCCAGCAGCTTATCGTTTAGAACCCGCACGACAGATACGCAGTATTTT.